A selection of T cell receptor beta chains follows, all from one sample in a study of blood T cell repertoires in COVID-19. Sequencing was performed with immunoSEQ multiplex PCR; in TCRdb, only in-frame clones are kept and a portion is missing. The repertoire holds some 90,000 clones, with 89% as singletons. The sample consisted of peripheral blood. The receptor set was obtained from a man between 45 and 60 years old with COVID-19, enrolled during active disease. The CDR3 runs from the conserved cysteine through the conserved F or W. Each record gives: clone size, D gene, V gene, J gene, CDR3 protein, CDR3 DNA. D genes are given only for firm matches. Clone size is shown for a subset of rows, as once, few, many or a class of expanded clone.

size: -; D: TRBD1; V: TRBV13; J: TRBJ2-4; CDR3: CASSVRTGGNIQYF; DNA: TGTGCCAGCAGCGTGAGGACAGGGGGGAACATTCAGTACTTC
size: -; D: -; V: TRBV11-2; J: TRBJ2-1; CDR3: CASSKGSSYNEQFF; DNA: TGTGCCAGCAGCAAGGGGTCCTCCTACAATGAGCAGTTCTTC
size: -; D: TRBD1; V: TRBV3-1/TRBV3-2; J: TRBJ1-6; CDR3: CASSPDRASPLHF; DNA: TGTGCCAGCAGTCCGGACAGGGCTTCACCCCTCCACTTT
size: -; D: TRBD1; V: TRBV3-1/TRBV3-2; J: TRBJ1-6; CDR3: CASSVQGVGNSPLHF; DNA: TGTGCCAGCAGCGTCCAGGGGGTAGGTAATTCACCCCTCCACTTT
size: -; D: -; V: TRBV6-5; J: TRBJ2-7; CDR3: CASSLARGSYEQYF; DNA: TGTGCCAGCAGTTTAGCCAGGGGCTCCTACGAGCAGTACTTC
size: -; D: -; V: TRBV27; J: TRBJ1-2; CDR3: CASSLIPEVYGYTF; DNA: TGTGCCAGCAGTTTAATCCCAGAAGTCTATGGCTACACCTTC
size: -; D: -; V: TRBV11-2; J: TRBJ1-2; CDR3: CASSLGSGPNYGYTF; DNA: TGTGCCAGCAGCTTAGGGTCAGGGCCTAACTATGGCTACACCTTC
size: once; D: -; V: TRBV29-1; J: TRBJ1-1; CDR3: CSVKGLLFGEAFF; DNA: TGCAGCGTTAAGGGGCTTTTATTTGGTGAAGCTTTCTTT
size: -; D: -; V: TRBV5-8; J: TRBJ1-5; CDR3: CASSLMWSGQPQHF; DNA: TGTGCCAGCAGCTTAATGTGGTCGGGTCAGCCCCAGCATTTT
size: -; D: TRBD1; V: TRBV19; J: TRBJ2-1; CDR3: CASSVRDRMYNEQFF; DNA: TGTGCCAGTAGTGTCCGGGACAGGATGTACAATGAGCAGTTCTTC
size: -; D: TRBD1; V: TRBV5-1; J: TRBJ2-2; CDR3: CASSFRDRRSGELFF; DNA: TGCGCCAGCAGTTTCCGGGACAGGAGGAGCGGGGAGCTGTTTTTT
size: once; D: -; V: TRBV30; J: TRBJ2-3; CDR3: CAWSNAGWLDTQYF; DNA: TGTGCCTGGAGTAACGCGGGGTGGTTGGATACGCAGTATTTT
size: -; D: -; V: TRBV10-3; J: TRBJ1-2; CDR3: CATGQSNYGYTF; DNA: TGTGCCACTGGACAGAGTAACTATGGCTACACCTTC
size: -; D: -; V: TRBV7-9; J: TRBJ1-2; CDR3: CASSATGPGGGYTF; DNA: TGTGCCAGCAGCGCTACAGGGCCTGGGGGTGGCTACACCTTC
size: -; D: -; V: TRBV19; J: TRBJ1-6; CDR3: CASSNPGTRSPLHF; DNA: TGTGCCAGTAGTAACCCGGGGACTAGGTCACCCCTCCACTTT
size: -; D: -; V: TRBV2; J: TRBJ2-7; CDR3: CASSEPASRGYEQYF; DNA: TGTGCCAGCAGTGAACCGGCCTCCAGGGGCTACGAGCAGTACTTC
size: -; D: -; V: TRBV7-9; J: TRBJ1-1; CDR3: CASSLGSGREAFF; DNA: TGTGCCAGCAGCTTAGGGAGCGGCAGGGAAGCTTTCTTT
size: once; D: TRBD1; V: TRBV28; J: TRBJ2-4; CDR3: CASRGARDRGWAKNIQYF; DNA: TGTGCCAGCAGAGGCGCCCGGGACAGGGGGTGGGCCAAAAACATTCAGTACTTC
size: -; D: TRBD2; V: TRBV7-2; J: TRBJ2-2; CDR3: CASSLGLAGAGGELFF; DNA: TGTGCCAGCAGCTTAGGACTAGCGGGGGCAGGGGGGGAGCTGTTTTTT
size: -; D: -; V: TRBV4-2; J: TRBJ1-1; CDR3: CASSQDRGLGLRAFF; DNA: TGTGCCAGCAGCCAAGACAGGGGTCTCGGGTTACGGGCTTTCTTT
size: -; D: TRBD2; V: TRBV7-3; J: TRBJ2-5; CDR3: CASSLTPPSGGLETQYF; DNA: TGTGCCAGCAGCTTAACGCCCCCTAGCGGGGGATTAGAGACCCAGTACTTC
size: -; D: -; V: TRBV21-1; J: TRBJ1-5; CDR3: CASSKDGQNQPQHF; DNA: TGTGCCAGCAGCAAAGACGGACAGAATCAGCCCCAGCATTTT
size: -; D: -; V: TRBV3-1/TRBV3-2; J: TRBJ2-1; CDR3: CASSRYRGNEQFF; DNA: TGTGCCAGCAGCCGGTACCGGGGCAATGAGCAGTTCTTC
size: -; D: TRBD2; V: TRBV6-2/TRBV6-3; J: TRBJ2-2; CDR3: CASSYGTRGNTGELFF; DNA: TGTGCCAGCAGTTACGGGACTAGAGGGAACACCGGGGAGCTGTTTTTT
size: few; D: TRBD2; V: TRBV6-4; J: TRBJ2-2; CDR3: CASSPGLDTAGELFF; DNA: TGTGCCAGCAGTCCGGGACTAGATACTGCCGGGGAGCTGTTTTTT
size: -; D: -; V: TRBV20-1; J: TRBJ2-1; CDR3: CSASYRNEQFF; DNA: TGCAGTGCCAGTTATCGGAATGAGCAGTTCTTC
size: once; D: TRBD2; V: TRBV5-1; J: TRBJ2-7; CDR3: CASSLVPGGEQYF; DNA: TGCGCCAGCAGCTTGGTGCCGGGGGGCGAGCAGTACTTC
size: -; D: TRBD1; V: TRBV7-3; J: TRBJ1-1; CDR3: CASSLTGGLNTEAFF; DNA: TGTGCCAGCAGCTTAACAGGGGGCCTGAACACTGAAGCTTTCTTT
size: -; D: -; V: TRBV6-4; J: TRBJ2-1; CDR3: CASSIDSSSYNEQFF; DNA: TGTGCCAGCAGTATTGACTCAAGCTCCTACAATGAGCAGTTCTTC